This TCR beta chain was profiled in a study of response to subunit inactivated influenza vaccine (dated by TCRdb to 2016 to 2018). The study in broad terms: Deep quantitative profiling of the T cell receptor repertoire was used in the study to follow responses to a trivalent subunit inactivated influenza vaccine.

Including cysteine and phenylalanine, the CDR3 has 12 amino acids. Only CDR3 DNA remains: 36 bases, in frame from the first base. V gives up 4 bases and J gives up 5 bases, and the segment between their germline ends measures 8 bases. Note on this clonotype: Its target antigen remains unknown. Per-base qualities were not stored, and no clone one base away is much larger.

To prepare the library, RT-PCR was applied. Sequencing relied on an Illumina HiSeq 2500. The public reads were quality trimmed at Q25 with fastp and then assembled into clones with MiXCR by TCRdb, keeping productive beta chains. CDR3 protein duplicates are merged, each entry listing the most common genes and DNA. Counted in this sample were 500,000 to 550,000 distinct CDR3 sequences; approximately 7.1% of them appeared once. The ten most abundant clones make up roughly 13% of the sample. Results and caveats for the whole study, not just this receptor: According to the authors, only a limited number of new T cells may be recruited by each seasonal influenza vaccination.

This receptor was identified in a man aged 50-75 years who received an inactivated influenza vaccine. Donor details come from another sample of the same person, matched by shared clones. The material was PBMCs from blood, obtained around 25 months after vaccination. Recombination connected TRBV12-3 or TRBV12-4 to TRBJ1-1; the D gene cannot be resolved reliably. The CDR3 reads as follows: CASSWRSTEAFF. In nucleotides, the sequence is TGTGCCAGCAGTTGGAGGTCAACTGAAGCTTTCTTT.